These T cell receptor beta chains were read from a single sample in a study of blood T cell repertoires in COVID-19. The table came from immunoSEQ multiplex PCR; TCRdb's copy has only in-frame clones and leaves some out. The sample lists some 140,000 clones; roughly 80% were seen once. Sequenced input: PBMCs or T cells enriched from blood (not recorded which). The receptors here all came from a man aged 35 to 55 with acute COVID-19. The CDR3 runs from the conserved cysteine through the conserved F or W. Each record gives: J gene, V gene, CDR3 protein.

j_call: TRBJ2-1
v_call: TRBV6-5
cdr3_aa: CASSLPGDEQFF

j_call: TRBJ2-2
v_call: TRBV5-1
cdr3_aa: CASSLATSGNTGELFF

j_call: TRBJ2-5
v_call: TRBV3-1/TRBV3-2
cdr3_aa: CASSQDRIQETQYF

j_call: TRBJ2-1
v_call: TRBV28
cdr3_aa: CASRPPGLADYNEQFF

j_call: TRBJ1-2
v_call: TRBV6-5
cdr3_aa: CASSLQGMIGYTF

j_call: TRBJ2-5
v_call: TRBV7-8
cdr3_aa: CASSLFTGDQETQYF

j_call: TRBJ2-1
v_call: TRBV19
cdr3_aa: CASSRSGTGFGNEQFF

j_call: TRBJ2-7
v_call: TRBV16
cdr3_aa: CASSHRTSGEQYF

j_call: TRBJ2-1
v_call: TRBV24-1
cdr3_aa: CATSDPRTSTNEQFF

j_call: TRBJ2-3
v_call: TRBV30
cdr3_aa: CAWNRGDTQYF

j_call: TRBJ2-2
v_call: TRBV24-1
cdr3_aa: CATSDFPATGTVNTGELFF

j_call: TRBJ1-6
v_call: TRBV28
cdr3_aa: CASSLSQQGSNSPLHF

j_call: TRBJ1-3
v_call: TRBV9
cdr3_aa: CASSADRGNTIYF

j_call: TRBJ1-3
v_call: TRBV7-2
cdr3_aa: CASTEFGVQAQTIYF

j_call: TRBJ2-2
v_call: TRBV7-7
cdr3_aa: CASSGGTGELFF

j_call: TRBJ1-1
v_call: TRBV7-9
cdr3_aa: CASSPGGHRQGRTEAFF

j_call: TRBJ2-7
v_call: TRBV27
cdr3_aa: CASRAGGIYEQYF

j_call: TRBJ1-5
v_call: TRBV6-5
cdr3_aa: CASSTGGLPQHF

j_call: TRBJ2-7
v_call: TRBV5-6
cdr3_aa: CASSLTASYEQYF

j_call: TRBJ2-2
v_call: TRBV25-1
cdr3_aa: CASTGRGRAGELFF

j_call: TRBJ2-3
v_call: TRBV2
cdr3_aa: CASSERAGGLITDTQYF

j_call: TRBJ2-1
v_call: TRBV12-3/TRBV12-4
cdr3_aa: CASSFRDYNEQFF

j_call: TRBJ1-4
v_call: TRBV6-5
cdr3_aa: CASSLTGANEKLFF

j_call: TRBJ2-1
v_call: TRBV5-1
cdr3_aa: CASSLLAGDYNEQFF

j_call: TRBJ2-1
v_call: TRBV7-9
cdr3_aa: CASSLSAIRGARGEQFF

j_call: TRBJ1-6
v_call: TRBV7-8
cdr3_aa: CASSQGTGTNSPLHF

j_call: TRBJ2-1
v_call: TRBV28
cdr3_aa: CASSLSRVGYNEQFF

j_call: TRBJ2-7
v_call: TRBV3-1/TRBV3-2
cdr3_aa: CASSRIPRDEQYF

j_call: TRBJ2-5
v_call: TRBV30
cdr3_aa: CAWSPDRLWRETQYF

j_call: TRBJ1-2
v_call: TRBV7-9
cdr3_aa: CASSLADTNGYTF

j_call: TRBJ2-1
v_call: TRBV5-1
cdr3_aa: CASSFPLPGTGLMYEQFF

j_call: TRBJ2-1
v_call: TRBV21-1
cdr3_aa: CASSFPGLAGFEQFF

j_call: TRBJ1-5
v_call: TRBV6-5
cdr3_aa: CASSSGSRQPQHF

j_call: TRBJ2-3
v_call: TRBV7-2
cdr3_aa: CASSPRVWGGTDTQYF

j_call: TRBJ1-2
v_call: TRBV20-1
cdr3_aa: CSASPTGLYGYTF

j_call: TRBJ2-3
v_call: TRBV5-1
cdr3_aa: CASSTLDRMNTDTQYF

j_call: TRBJ2-2
v_call: TRBV6-1
cdr3_aa: CASSDPASGSSGELFF

j_call: TRBJ1-2
v_call: TRBV30
cdr3_aa: CAWRNENYGYTF

j_call: TRBJ1-1
v_call: TRBV19
cdr3_aa: CASSRHPRQGGSEAFF

j_call: TRBJ2-3
v_call: TRBV5-1
cdr3_aa: CASSLGSGRPDTQYF

j_call: TRBJ1-6
v_call: TRBV28
cdr3_aa: CASFQGNSYNSPLHF

j_call: TRBJ1-2
v_call: TRBV4-3
cdr3_aa: CASSPFAGWDRVGGYTF

j_call: TRBJ1-3
v_call: TRBV28
cdr3_aa: CASSDGLASGNTIYF

j_call: TRBJ1-5
v_call: TRBV30
cdr3_aa: CAWGYRHSNQPQHF

j_call: TRBJ2-7
v_call: TRBV6-2/TRBV6-3
cdr3_aa: CASSLRGQGRYEQYF

j_call: TRBJ1-5
v_call: TRBV6-2/TRBV6-3
cdr3_aa: CASSPGLSSQPQHF

j_call: TRBJ1-1
v_call: TRBV7-2
cdr3_aa: CASILHPRGGAVGAFF

j_call: TRBJ2-3
v_call: TRBV12-3/TRBV12-4
cdr3_aa: CASSPKTVTQYF

j_call: TRBJ2-7
v_call: TRBV5-6
cdr3_aa: CASSSPPTGMNEQYF

j_call: TRBJ1-2
v_call: TRBV5-1
cdr3_aa: CASSSGTGNYGYTF

j_call: TRBJ2-1
v_call: TRBV28
cdr3_aa: CASSSRLAGADEQFF

j_call: TRBJ1-1
v_call: TRBV10-1
cdr3_aa: CASSQPDREEAFF

j_call: TRBJ1-2
v_call: TRBV6-2/TRBV6-3
cdr3_aa: CASSSTGGLGYTF

j_call: TRBJ2-7
v_call: TRBV10-2
cdr3_aa: CASSDSWAGSYEQYF